These 4 T cell receptor beta chains were all obtained from the same sample, sequenced in a study of graft-versus-host responses after intestinal transplantation. Generated by immunoSEQ multiplex PCR, the TCRdb table keeps only in-frame clones and is missing some. The sample has 20,000 to 25,000 clones; roughly 33% are singletons. Approximately 200,000 CFSE-labeled responder cells were plated with approximately 200,000 irradiated, violet-dye-labeled stimulator cells. This sample comprised alloreactive CD8+ T cells from a mixed lymphocyte reaction culture, obtained before intestinal transplant. The subset here: CFSE-low proliferating T cells sorted from approximately six-day pre-transplant mixed lymphocyte reaction (GvH or HvG direction). These receptors were collected from a human patient who received an intestinal transplant.

This clone was observed once. The chain joins TRBV6-5 to TRBJ2-1, with 8 bases lining up with TRBD2. This CDR3 has 14 residues. Per germline, CDR1 MNHEY and CDR2 SVGAGI. With 8 bases clipped from V and 7 bases from J, the junction kept 10 bases outside the gene matches. CDR3 DNA sequence: TGTGCCAGCGAAGAGCGGGAGTTAGGGAATGAGCAGTTCTTC. Protein sequence: CASEERELGNEQFF.

The rearrangement uses TRBV5-5 and TRBJ2-1; no clear D. The CDR3 runs to 16 residues. Trimming stripped 0 bases from V and 3 bases from J, with 13 bases between. The germline V gene encodes CDR1 SGHKS and CDR2 YYEKEE (reference sequence). This CDR3 reads CASSLARWHSYNEQFF. The DNA of the CDR3 is TGTGCCAGCAGCTTGGCGAGGTGGCATAGCTACAATGAGCAGTTCTTC.

Only a few counts were recorded for this clone. The chain carries TRBV4-1 and TRBJ1-1, with 9 bases that match TRBD1. Trimming cost V 4 bases and J 2 bases; bases outside gene matches: 8. This CDR3 has 16 residues. From germline, CDR1 is MGHRA and CDR2 YSYEKL. CDR3 region: CASSPGQGGSNTEAFF. CDR3 coding DNA: TGCGCCAGCAGCCCGGGACAGGGAGGGAGTAACACTGAAGCTTTCTTT.

A few counts support this clone. The rearrangement links TRBV4-3 to TRBJ2-7, with 9 bases matching TRBD1. V lost 1 base to trimming and J lost 1 base; unmatched junction nucleotides: 2. Germline CDR1 reads LGHNA; CDR2 reads YSLEER. CDR3 length: 15 amino acids. CDR3 DNA: TGCGCCAGCAGCCAAGTGGACAGGGGTTCCTACGAGCAGTACTTC. As protein: CASSQVDRGSYEQYF.